The rows below give T cell receptor beta chains drawn from one sample of a study of vaccination effects on CD4 cells after COVID-19. TCRdb keeps only in-frame clones here, not all; method: immunoSEQ multiplex PCR. In the table there are about 24,000 clones, over 70% of which are singletons. Their antigens are not known. This material consisted of CD4+ T cells from PBMCs cultured with HCoV-NL63 spike peptides, taken before COVID-19 vaccination. The receptors shown here come from a human donor who received a COVID-19 vaccine. Both conserved end residues are part of each CDR3. The D gene is left open where the match is weak. Size is stated for part of the rows, as once, few or many counts, or as a class when the clone is expanded.

TGTGCCATCAGTGTTGAGAGGAGTGAAGAGACCCAGTACTTC | CAISVERSEETQYF | TRBV10-3 | . | . | TRBJ2-5
TGTGCCAGCAGTTACTCGACCTCAGGAGCTACGCAGTATTTT | CASSYSTSGATQYF | TRBV6-5 | . | . | TRBJ2-3
TGCGCCAGCAGCTTTGGGGACACCATATATTTT | CASSFGDTIYF | TRBV5-1 | . | . | TRBJ1-3
TGTGCCCCCATGGGGGGGCCGGGCACCGGGGAGCTGTTTTTT | CAPMGGPGTGELFF | TRBV15 | . | . | TRBJ2-2
TGTGCCAGCAGCCCCAAGGGACTAGCAAACAATGAGCAGTTCTTC | CASSPKGLANNEQFF | TRBV7-7 | . | TRBD2 | TRBJ2-1
TGTGCCAGTACTCAAGACGGTTGGTCCGGGGAGCTGTTTTTT | CASTQDGWSGELFF | TRBV19 | . | . | TRBJ2-2
TGCAGCGTTGAGGGCCCCTTGCTGTCTAGCACAGATACGCAGTATTTT | CSVEGPLLSSTDTQYF | TRBV29-1 | . | . | TRBJ2-3
TGTGCTAGTGGTTTGGTACGGGTTGGGGAATGGGGCAACACTGAAGCTTTCTTT | CASGLVRVGEWGNTEAFF | TRBV12-5 | . | . | TRBJ1-1
TGTGCCAGCAGCCAACCGACCGATTCCACCGGGGAGCTGTTTTTT | CASSQPTDSTGELFF | TRBV5-4 | once | . | TRBJ2-2
TGTGCCTGGAGTGTAGGGCTAGGGCGGGGGGGAAACATTCAGTACTTC | CAWSVGLGRGGNIQYF | TRBV30 | . | TRBD2 | TRBJ2-4
TGCGCCAGCAGCCAAGACGGCGGCCACTACAATGAGCAGTTCTTC | CASSQDGGHYNEQFF | TRBV4-1 | . | . | TRBJ2-1
TGTGCCACCAGGTCCGGAAGGGGGGTTGCCAACGTCCTGACTTTC | CATRSGRGVANVLTF | TRBV24-1 | . | . | TRBJ2-6
TGTGCCAGCAGCTCCTTGCGTGGGGGCGGCTATGGCTACACCTTC | CASSSLRGGGYGYTF | TRBV9 | . | . | TRBJ1-2
TGCGCCAGCAGCTTGGGGGACGTCTTCCGGGAGCAGTACTTC | CASSLGDVFREQYF | TRBV5-1 | once | . | TRBJ2-7
TGTGCCAGCAGCCAAGATGGGGAGACCCAGTACTTC | CASSQDGETQYF | TRBV14 | . | . | TRBJ2-5
TGTGCCACCAGTGATTTGCCTCCAAGAGAAGAGACCCAGTACTTC | CATSDLPPREETQYF | TRBV24-1 | once | . | TRBJ2-5
TGTGCCAGCAGTGAGATGGAGGGCGCCTATGGCTACACCTTC | CASSEMEGAYGYTF | TRBV6-1 | . | . | TRBJ1-2
TGTGCCAGCAGTTTAGGACAGGAAAGGTACGGCTATGGCTACACCTTC | CASSLGQERYGYGYTF | TRBV28 | . | TRBD1 | TRBJ1-2
TGCGCCAGCAGCTTCCCCCGACAGGGTGGCACCGGGGAGCTGTTTTTT | CASSFPRQGGTGELFF | TRBV5-1 | . | TRBD1 | TRBJ2-2
TGTGCCAGCAGTGTAGAGGTTGAATCACACACCATATATTTT | CASSVEVESHTIYF | TRBV2 | . | . | TRBJ1-3
TGTGCCAGCAGCTTAAGGGGCCTCGGTAACTATGGCTACACCTTC | CASSLRGLGNYGYTF | TRBV7-9 | medium-sized | . | TRBJ1-2
TGTGCCAGCAGTGTTCCCGCTTTCGGACAGGGGCTTACCTACGAGCAGTACTTC | CASSVPAFGQGLTYEQYF | TRBV2 | few | TRBD1 | TRBJ2-7
TGTGCCAGCAGCCGAGACAGGGGCGAGAACACTGAAGCTTTCTTT | CASSRDRGENTEAFF | TRBV7-8 | few | TRBD1 | TRBJ1-1
TGTGCCAGCAGCGAGGGACGCTCATATGGCTACACCTTC | CASSEGRSYGYTF | TRBV9 | . | . | TRBJ1-2
TGTGCCAGCAGAGCTGACAGGCTCTCTGGAAACACCATATATTTT | CASRADRLSGNTIYF | TRBV6-5 | few | . | TRBJ1-3
TGTGCCAGCAGACTAGACGGAAACTATGGCTACACCTTC | CASRLDGNYGYTF | TRBV25-1 | . | . | TRBJ1-2
TGCAGTGCTAGTACCGGACTGGTGTACGAGCAGTACTTC | CSASTGLVYEQYF | TRBV20-1 | . | . | TRBJ2-7
TGTGCCAGCAGCTTGACAGGACCCCTCTCCTACGAGCAGTACTTC | CASSLTGPLSYEQYF | TRBV11-2 | . | . | TRBJ2-7
TGTGCCAGCAGCCAAGTTTTGGCCCGACAGAACACTGAAGCTTTCTTT | CASSQVLARQNTEAFF | TRBV3-1/TRBV3-2 | . | . | TRBJ1-1
TGTGCCAGCAGTGCCCTGCGGGAGTCTAATGAAAAACTGTTTTTT | CASSALRESNEKLFF | TRBV27 | . | . | TRBJ1-4
TGTGCCAGCCTCGGGAGGGGGAACACCGGGGAGCTGTTTTTT | CASLGRGNTGELFF | TRBV2 | few | TRBD2 | TRBJ2-2
TGTGCCAGCAGCAGACCCCATCGACAGGGTCGGGAGACCCAGTACTTC | CASSRPHRQGRETQYF | TRBV21-1 | . | . | TRBJ2-5
TGCGCCAGCAGCATAACTAGCGGGAGCTCCTACAATGAGCAGTTCTTC | CASSITSGSSYNEQFF | TRBV5-1 | . | TRBD2 | TRBJ2-1
TGTGCCAGCAGCTCGACAGGGTACACCGGGGAGCTGTTTTTT | CASSSTGYTGELFF | TRBV9 | . | TRBD1 | TRBJ2-2
TGTGCCGCAGGCCCAGGGTTCGGGTATGGCTACACCTTC | CAAGPGFGYGYTF | TRBV6-4 | . | . | TRBJ1-2
TGTGCCAGCAGTGTTGGGGCCAACGTCCTGACTTTC | CASSVGANVLTF | TRBV2 | . | . | TRBJ2-6
TGTGCCAGTAGTATCAGTCCCCTAGGAGGGGATGAGCAGTTCTTC | CASSISPLGGDEQFF | TRBV19 | . | . | TRBJ2-1
TGTGCCAGCAGTGGAGAGAGAAAATCAGGACACTATAATGAAAAACTGTTTTTT | CASSGERKSGHYNEKLFF | TRBV2 | . | . | TRBJ1-4
TGTGCCAGTAGTAGAGAGACAGGGGCCTACGAGCAGTACTTC | CASSRETGAYEQYF | TRBV19 | . | TRBD1 | TRBJ2-7
TGCGCCAGCAGCTTGGACGGGTTTCCCCTCCACTTT | CASSLDGFPLHF | TRBV5-1 | . | . | TRBJ1-6
TGTGCCAGCAGCTTGGGACAGTACTCCTACGAGCAGTACTTC | CASSLGQYSYEQYF | TRBV7-8 | . | TRBD1 | TRBJ2-7
TGTGCCAGCAGTTACCTCGGGTTAGGGACGAACACTGAAGCTTTCTTT | CASSYLGLGTNTEAFF | TRBV6-5 | . | . | TRBJ1-1
TGCAGTGCTAGTCCTCCGGCCGGGACTAGCGGCCAATCCAGCAATGAGCAGTTCTTC | CSASPPAGTSGQSSNEQFF | TRBV20-1 | . | TRBD2 | TRBJ2-1
TGTGCCATCAGTGGTATCCGGGACAGGGGTACTCAGTACTTC | CAISGIRDRGTQYF | TRBV10-3 | once | TRBD1 | TRBJ2-4
TGCAGCGTCTCCCAGAGGGGGGTAGGTCAGCCCCAGCATTTT | CSVSQRGVGQPQHF | TRBV29-1 | . | . | TRBJ1-5
TGTGCCTGGAGGTTAAGGGGGGGGGACTATGGCTACACCTTC | CAWRLRGGDYGYTF | TRBV30 | few | . | TRBJ1-2
TGCGCCAGCAGCTTGTTTTTAAAAGCGGGAGGACCAAGCTCCTACAATGAGCAGTTCTTC | CASSLFLKAGGPSSYNEQFF | TRBV5-1 | . | TRBD2 | TRBJ2-1
TGCAGCGTCGGGACAGGACGCAATCAGCCCCAGCATTTT | CSVGTGRNQPQHF | TRBV29-1 | . | TRBD1 | TRBJ1-5
TGTGCCAGCAGCTTATCAGATGCCTACAATGAGCAGTTCTTC | CASSLSDAYNEQFF | TRBV11-3 | . | . | TRBJ2-1
TGCAGTGCTAGTAGTTGGCAGGACCATAACTATGGCTACACCTTC | CSASSWQDHNYGYTF | TRBV20-1 | . | . | TRBJ1-2